The rows below give T cell receptor beta chains drawn from one sample of a study of blood T cell repertoires in COVID-19. Profiling relied on immunoSEQ multiplex PCR, and the TCRdb table lists in-frame clones only, not all of them. Of over 130,000 clones listed, about 83% are singletons. The specimen was PBMCs or T cells enriched from blood (not recorded which). Receptors were obtained from a woman in her forties or fifties with acute COVID-19. Each CDR3 is given with its conserved first and last residue. Fields, in order: clone size, J gene, V gene, D gene, CDR3 DNA, CDR3 protein. D genes are given only for firm matches. The size of a clone is reported for some rows only, either as once, few or many, or as a class for expanded clones.

NA	TRBJ1-1	TRBV21-1	NA	TGTGCCAGCAGCAAAGTTTTACAGTCTGGTGAAGCTTTCTTT	CASSKVLQSGEAFF
NA	TRBJ2-2	TRBV27	TRBD2	TGTGCCAGCAGTTTCTTATCGGCGGGAGTCACCGGGGAGCTGTTTTTT	CASSFLSAGVTGELFF
NA	TRBJ2-1	TRBV13	TRBD2	TGTGCCAGCAGACCAGGGACTAGCGGGGTCAATGAGCAGTTCTTC	CASRPGTSGVNEQFF
NA	TRBJ1-3	TRBV5-1	TRBD1	TGCGCCAGCAGCTTCGGGCAGGGGGATGTATACACCATATATTTT	CASSFGQGDVYTIYF
NA	TRBJ2-1	TRBV12-5	NA	TGTGCTAGTGCGGGTAGCTCCTACAATGAGCAGTTCTTC	CASAGSSYNEQFF
NA	TRBJ2-3	TRBV5-5	TRBD1	TGTGCCAGCAGCTTATGGGACAGGGGCGAGGATACGCAGTATTTT	CASSLWDRGEDTQYF
NA	TRBJ1-5	TRBV23-1	TRBD1	TGCGCCAGCAGTCAATCGACAGGGGGCAATCAGCCCCAGCATTTT	CASSQSTGGNQPQHF
NA	TRBJ2-5	TRBV2	TRBD2	TGTGCCAGCAGTTACAGGACTAGTCCGGAGACCCAGTACTTC	CASSYRTSPETQYF
NA	TRBJ2-7	TRBV11-2	NA	TGTGCCAGCAGCCTACAGGGTATAGAGCAGTACTTC	CASSLQGIEQYF
NA	TRBJ2-3	TRBV25-1	TRBD1	TGTGCCAGCAGTGATCCCGGGACAGGGCGGTGGACAGATACGCAGTATTTT	CASSDPGTGRWTDTQYF
NA	TRBJ2-4	TRBV5-6	NA	TGTGCCAGCAGCTTGGCAGGGGGGGCCAAAAACATTCAGTACTTC	CASSLAGGAKNIQYF
few	TRBJ2-7	TRBV13	TRBD1	TGTGCCAGCAGCCTCACCGGGACAGGGTCCTACGAGCAGTACTTC	CASSLTGTGSYEQYF
NA	TRBJ2-7	TRBV19	NA	TGTGCCAGTAGTATTAGCGGGACAGGGCAGTCCTACGAGCAGTACTTC	CASSISGTGQSYEQYF
NA	TRBJ2-7	TRBV7-2	TRBD2	TGTGCCAGCAGCAGACTTACGATACTAGCGGGGGGAGCCTACGAGCAGTACTTC	CASSRLTILAGGAYEQYF
NA	TRBJ1-2	TRBV15	NA	TGTGCCACCAGCAGAGATCAAGGAGGACTTGGCTACACCTTC	CATSRDQGGLGYTF
NA	TRBJ2-1	TRBV5-1	TRBD1	TGCGCCAGCGCTACAGGGGGCGCTTACAATGAGCAGTTCTTC	CASATGGAYNEQFF
NA	TRBJ2-3	TRBV7-2	TRBD2	TGTGCCACCGCCACGGGGACTAGCGGAGGCACAGATACGCAGTATTTT	CATATGTSGGTDTQYF
NA	TRBJ1-6	TRBV10-2	TRBD1	TGCGCCAGCAGTGCGGACAGGGGGTCCGCGAGCTCCTATAATTCACCCCTCCACTTT	CASSADRGSASSYNSPLHF
NA	TRBJ1-4	TRBV7-6	TRBD1	TGTGCCAGCAGCCGCCGCCCAGGGGGGACTAATGAAAAACTGTTTTTT	CASSRRPGGTNEKLFF
NA	TRBJ1-2	TRBV12-3/TRBV12-4	NA	TGTGCCAGCAGTTTGCGGGGGCCCTATGGCTACACCTTC	CASSLRGPYGYTF
NA	TRBJ2-7	TRBV5-4	TRBD2	TGTGCCAGCAGCTTCGCCGGGACTATCGCAAACTACGAGCAGTACTTC	CASSFAGTIANYEQYF
once	TRBJ2-3	TRBV4-2	TRBD2	TGTGCCAGCAGCCAGCCGGGACTAGCGGGAGTGGGCGCAGATACGCAGTATTTT	CASSQPGLAGVGADTQYF
NA	TRBJ2-7	TRBV7-6	NA	TGTGCCAGCAGTAAAGCCCTGAATCAATGGACAAGCACCTACGAGCAGTACTTC	CASSKALNQWTSTYEQYF
NA	TRBJ2-2	TRBV10-3	TRBD2	TGTGCCATCAGCGGGGCGGGAGGGACGAACACCGGGGAGCTGTTTTTT	CAISGAGGTNTGELFF
NA	TRBJ2-1	TRBV5-4	TRBD2	TGTGCCAGCAGCCCAGGGACTAGCGGGACCATTGAGAATGAGCAGTTCTTC	CASSPGTSGTIENEQFF
NA	TRBJ1-6	TRBV5-4	TRBD1	TGTGCCAGCAGCGTTGACAGGGGTAATTCACCCCTCCACTTT	CASSVDRGNSPLHF
NA	TRBJ1-5	TRBV2	TRBD1	TGTGCCAGCAGGACCGAGGACAGGTCGGGACAGCCCCAGCATTTT	CASRTEDRSGQPQHF
NA	TRBJ2-3	TRBV9	TRBD2	TGTGCCAGCAGCCCCCGGTCAAGTGGACTAGCGGACACAGATACGCAGTATTTT	CASSPRSSGLADTDTQYF
NA	TRBJ2-5	TRBV19	TRBD1	TGTGCCAGTAGCACAGGACAGGGAGGAGAGACCCAGTACTTC	CASSTGQGGETQYF
NA	TRBJ2-2	TRBV7-3	TRBD2	TGTGCCAGCAGCTGGGCTAGCGGGCCGAACACCGGGGAGCTGTTTTTT	CASSWASGPNTGELFF
NA	TRBJ2-5	TRBV30	NA	TGTGCCTGGGCGTTGGGGAGCTCGGTGGCGGAGACCCAGTACTTC	CAWALGSSVAETQYF
NA	TRBJ2-1	TRBV28	NA	TGTGCCAGCAGGCTACTCAATGAGCAGTTCTTC	CASRLLNEQFF
NA	TRBJ1-2	TRBV7-2	NA	TGTGCCAGCAGCCCCAGTGTAAACTATGGCTACACCTTC	CASSPSVNYGYTF
once	TRBJ1-2	TRBV29-1	NA	TGCAGCGTTGAATGGCTCCTTCTACGGGAGGGCTACACCTTC	CSVEWLLLREGYTF
NA	TRBJ2-7	TRBV29-1	NA	TGCAGCGTTGGGGACTTCGCAGGCGAGCAGTACTTC	CSVGDFAGEQYF
once	TRBJ2-2	TRBV19	TRBD1	TGTGCCAGTAGCAACGACAGGGGGCTTACCGGGGAGCTGTTTTTT	CASSNDRGLTGELFF
NA	TRBJ2-7	TRBV11-2	TRBD1	TGTGCCAGCAGCCGACAGGGTATTTCCTACGAGCAGTACTTC	CASSRQGISYEQYF
NA	TRBJ1-2	TRBV7-9	TRBD1	TGTGCCAGCAGCTTAGGGACAGGGACCTATGGCTACACCTTC	CASSLGTGTYGYTF
NA	TRBJ2-7	TRBV3-1/TRBV3-2	TRBD2	TGTGCCAGCAGCCAATTAGGACTAGCGGGAGCGTTCGAGCAGTACTTC	CASSQLGLAGAFEQYF
NA	TRBJ2-2	TRBV13	TRBD1	TGTGCCAGCAGCTTGGGACAGACGGACACCGGGGAGCTGTTTTTT	CASSLGQTDTGELFF
once	TRBJ2-5	TRBV2	NA	TGTGCCAGCAGGATGATGTACGACGAAGGGGGGACCCAGTACTTC	CASRMMYDEGGTQYF
NA	TRBJ2-1	TRBV19	TRBD2	TGTGCCAGTAGTATGGAGGGTACTAGCGGTCCCAGCTCCTACAATGAGCAGTTCTTC	CASSMEGTSGPSSYNEQFF
NA	TRBJ1-5	TRBV30	TRBD1	TGTGCCTGGAGCGAACAGGGGTACAATCAGCCCCAGCATTTT	CAWSEQGYNQPQHF